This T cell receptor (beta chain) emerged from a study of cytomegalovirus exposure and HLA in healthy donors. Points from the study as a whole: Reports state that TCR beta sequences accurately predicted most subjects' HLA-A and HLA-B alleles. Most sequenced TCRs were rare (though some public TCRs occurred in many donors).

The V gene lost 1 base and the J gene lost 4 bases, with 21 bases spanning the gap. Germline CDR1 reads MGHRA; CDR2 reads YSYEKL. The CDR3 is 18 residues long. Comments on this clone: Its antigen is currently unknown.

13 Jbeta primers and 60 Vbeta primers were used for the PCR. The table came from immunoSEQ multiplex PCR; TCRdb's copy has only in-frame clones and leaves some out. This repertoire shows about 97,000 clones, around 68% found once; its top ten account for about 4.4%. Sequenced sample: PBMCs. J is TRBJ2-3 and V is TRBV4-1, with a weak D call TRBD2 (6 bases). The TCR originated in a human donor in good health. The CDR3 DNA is TGCGCCAGCAGCCAAGCAAGTAGCGGATTCTCAGTGGCAGATACGCAGTATTTT. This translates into CASSQASSGFSVADTQYF.